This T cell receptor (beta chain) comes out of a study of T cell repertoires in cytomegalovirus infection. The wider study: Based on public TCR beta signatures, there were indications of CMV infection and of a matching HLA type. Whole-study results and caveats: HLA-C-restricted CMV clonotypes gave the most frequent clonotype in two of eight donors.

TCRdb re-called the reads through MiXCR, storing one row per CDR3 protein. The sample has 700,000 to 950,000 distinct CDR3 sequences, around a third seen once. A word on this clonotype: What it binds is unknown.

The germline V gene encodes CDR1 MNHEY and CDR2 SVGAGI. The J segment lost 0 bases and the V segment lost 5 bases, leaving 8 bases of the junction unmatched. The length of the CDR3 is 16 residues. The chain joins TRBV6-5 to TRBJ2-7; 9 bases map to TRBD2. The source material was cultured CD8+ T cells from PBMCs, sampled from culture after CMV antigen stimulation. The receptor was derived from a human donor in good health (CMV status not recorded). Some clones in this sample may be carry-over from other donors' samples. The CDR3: CASSERAGGSSYEQYF. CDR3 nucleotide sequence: TGTGCCAGCAGTGAGAGAGCGGGGGGAAGCTCCTACGAGCAGTACTTC.